Shown below are 14 T cell receptor beta chains from a single sample sequenced in a study of cytomegalovirus exposure and HLA in healthy donors. PCR primers comprised 60 Vbeta and 13 Jbeta primers. The table came from immunoSEQ multiplex PCR; TCRdb's copy has only in-frame clones and leaves some out. The data show about 80,000 clones, with 70% to 80% seen just once and 2.5% held by the top ten. Source material: PBMCs. These receptors originate from a man aged 30 to 39 in good health and CMV-seronegative.

In nucleotides, the CDR3 is TGTGCCAGCAGTTGGGGGACTAGCGGGGTGAACACCGGGGAGCTGTTTTTT. Protein sequence: CASSWGTSGVNTGELFF. The chain carries TRBV27 and TRBJ2-2; 13 bases map to TRBD2. The CDR3 loop spans 17 amino acids. Germline-derived CDR1 and CDR2 are MNHEY and SMNVEV (reference sequence). V shed 4 bases and J 1 base; nucleotides not matched to a gene: 3.

This clone was observed a few times. A read error may account for a junction end that differs from germline. The chain has TRBV7-8 and TRBJ2-3, with 7 bases fitting TRBD1. This CDR3 comprises 12 residues. Germline V gene data show CDR1 as SGHVS and CDR2 as FQNEAQ. CDR3 region: CASSFRQGSQDF. Here the CDR3 DNA reads TGTGCCAGCAGCTTCCGACAGGGTAGTCAGGATTTT.

This clone was seen a single time. The CDR3 is CASSLHNYGYTF. In DNA form, the CDR3 reads TGTGCCAGCAGCTTACATAACTATGGCTACACCTTC. The chain combines TRBV7-2 with TRBJ1-2; D not certain. V lost 2 bases and J 1 base, leaving 2 bases between the germline ends. Germline V gene sequence: CDR1 SGHTA, CDR2 FQGNSA. The CDR3 length is 12 residues.

This rearrangement joins TRBV7-6 to TRBJ1-4, with TRBD1 matching 7 bases. The germline V gene has CDR1 SGHVS and CDR2 FNYEAQ. The CDR3 is 15 residues long. The V and J ends lost 5 bases and 4 bases, in that order; junction bases with no gene match: 7. CDR3 residues: CASSLRGQFNEKLFF. Written as DNA, the CDR3 is TGTGCCAGCAGCCTCCGGGGACAGTTTAATGAAAAACTGTTTTTT.

This clone has just a few counts. V and J are TRBV28 and TRBJ1-5; 7 bases line up with TRBD1. The V gene's germline CDR1 is MDHEN and CDR2 SYDVKM. V was pared by 4 bases and J by 6 bases, with 9 bases of the junction left unmatched. The CDR3 has 15 amino acids. This CDR3 is CASSSNRGLPQPQHF. In DNA form, the CDR3 reads TGTGCCAGCAGTTCCAACAGGGGACTCCCTCAGCCCCAGCATTTT.

J is TRBJ1-6 and V is TRBV30; tentative D call: TRBD1 (5 bases). Trimming pared 2 bases from V and 10 bases from J, leaving 15 bases between. The CDR3 has 14 residues. Germline CDR1 GTSNPN, CDR2 SVGIG (reference sequence). The CDR3 DNA reads as TGTGCCTGGAGTCTTGGGAGGGGTGGCTCACCCCTCCACTTT. Translating gives CAWSLGRGGSPLHF.

In its sample, this clone was seen once. The genes are TRBV11-3 and TRBJ2-2, with D unclear. V gave up 6 bases and J gave up 1 base, with 6 bases separating them. This CDR3 region has 13 residues. Germline V gene data show CDR1 as SGHNT and CDR2 as YENEEA. The CDR3 DNA reads as TGTGCCAGCAGGGGCAGGAACACCGGGGAGCTGTTTTTT. It yields the protein CASRGRNTGELFF.

The V and J genes are TRBV5-1 and TRBJ2-1; 8 nucleotides agree with TRBD2. Germline V CDR1 and CDR2: SGHRS, YFSETQ. This CDR3 comprises 15 residues. Trimming at V came to 5 bases and at J to 8 bases, leaving 12 bases not matched to a gene. CDR3 sequence reads: CASRPEAGVIYEQFF. The CDR3 DNA follows: TGCGCCAGCAGACCCGAAGCGGGGGTTATATATGAGCAGTTCTTC. Full variable domain (missing parts from reference TRBV5-1 and TRBJ2-1): KAGVTQTPRYLIKTRGQQVTLSCSPISGHRSVSWYQQTPGQGLQFLFEYFSETQRNKGNFPGRFSGRQFSNSRSEMNVSTLELGDSALYLCASRPEAGVIYEQFFGPGTRLTVL.

This clone was seen a handful of times. CDR3 DNA: TGTGCCAGCAGTTCCCAACAGGGGCAGCCCCAGCATTTT. Protein: CASSSQQGQPQHF. The chain combines TRBV6-5 with TRBJ1-5, with 7 bases aligning to TRBD1. V was clipped by 4 bases and J by 7 bases; unmatched bases: 4. The germline V gene has CDR1 MNHEY and CDR2 SVGAGI. CDR3 length: 13 residues.

The V gene is TRBV6-5, the J gene TRBJ2-3; 7 positions agree with TRBD1. The CDR3 runs to 14 residues. Losses at the gene ends were 5 bases for V and 5 bases for J; bases not matched to a gene: 7. CDR1 and CDR2 from the germline V gene are MNHEY and SVGAGI. The CDR3 DNA reads as TGTGCCAGCAGTCCGACCGGGACAGTAGATACGCAGTATTTT. Amino acids: CASSPTGTVDTQYF.

The chain recombines TRBV5-1 with TRBJ2-6, with D possibly matching TRBD1 (6 bases). Germline CDR1 and CDR2: SGHRS and YFSETQ. The CDR3 runs to 17 residues. V lost 3 bases, J lost 2 bases, and 15 bases lay in between. The CDR3 coding sequence is TGCGCCAGCAGCTCGACCGAGGGGGTTGCTGGGGCCAACGTCCTGACTTTC. Protein: CASSSTEGVAGANVLTF.

The chain uses TRBV7-9 and TRBJ2-2; D remains ambiguous. The V gene's germline CDR1 is SEHNR and CDR2 FQNEAQ (reference sequence). This CDR3 comprises 15 residues. Trimming cost V 5 bases and J 4 bases, with 14 bases left between them. CDR3 region: CASSLSTPITGELFF. CDR3 DNA sequence: TGTGCCAGCAGCCTTTCTACCCCAATCACCGGGGAGCTGTTTTTT.

The CDR3 nucleotides read TGTGCCAGCAGCCGCGCGACCGGGACACTTAACTATGGCTACACCTTC. This encodes CASSRATGTLNYGYTF. The chain links TRBV5-6 to TRBJ1-2, with D tentatively TRBD1 (6 bases). The CDR3 totals 16 residues. V gave up 4 bases and J gave up 1 base, with 17 bases separating them. CDR1 and CDR2 from the germline V gene are SGHDT and YYEEEE.

This clone turned up a few times. Here the CDR3 reads CASSIGGQGRYEQYF. DNA for the CDR3: TGTGCCAGTAGTATAGGGGGACAGGGCCGGTACGAGCAGTACTTC. The gene calls are TRBV19 and TRBJ2-7, with 9 bases matching TRBD1. The CDR3 consists of 15 residues. Losses at the gene ends were 1 base for V and 4 bases for J; bases not matched to a gene: 5. In germline, CDR1 is LNHDA, CDR2 SQIVND (reference sequence).